This T cell receptor (beta chain) was identified during a study of T cells after yellow fever vaccination. Universal primer sites and UMIs were introduced during 5'RACE template-switching synthesis of TCR cDNA. TCRdb itself ran the 5' RACE reads through MiXCR, one entry per CDR3 protein. The sample gives a few hundred thousand distinct CDR3 sequences, around 3.6% of which show up once; 23% is in the top ten. V dropped 5 bases and J dropped 7 bases, with 5 bases sitting between them. This CDR3 spans 11 amino acids. The germline V gene encodes CDR1 SGHTA and CDR2 FQGNSA. There are a few counts of this clonotype.

The TCR originated in a man younger than 35 who received the YFV17D yellow fever vaccine. Sequenced material: PBMCs, taken on the day of the yellow fever booster vaccination. The J gene is TRBJ2-2, the V gene TRBV7-2; no definite D call. CDR3 region: CASSEHGELFF. The CDR3 DNA reads TGTGCCAGCAGCGAGCACGGGGAGCTGTTTTTT.